One sample yielded the 7 T cell receptor beta chains listed below, sequenced in a study of Ad26.COV2.S vaccination and SARS-CoV-2 variants. The table came from immunoSEQ multiplex PCR; TCRdb's copy has only in-frame clones and leaves some out. The table lists hundreds of thousands of clones, about 91% of them singletons, with approximately 2.5% in the top ten. Treatment defined: around 19 received Ad26.COV2.S at low or high dose, single or two shots; about 5 received placebo; per-sample allocation not given. The study sampled participants on day 63 after the first vaccine or placebo injection. The sequencing used peripheral blood, collected in a trial of Ad26.COV2.S vaccine versus placebo. These receptors all come from a person between 18 and 65 years old who received the Ad26.COV2.S COVID-19 vaccine or a placebo.

Details on this clone: The same CDR3 is also encoded by other DNA sequences in this sample. V and J are TRBV18 and TRBJ1-2, with 10 bases identical to TRBD1. The CDR3 contains 14 residues. V was pared by 1 base and J by 6 bases, with 2 bases of the junction left unmatched. Per the germline V gene, CDR1 is KGHSH and CDR2 is LQKENI. The CDR3 DNA reads TGTGCCAGCTCACCACGGGACAGGGGCGATGGCTACACCTTC. Translated, it gives CASSPRDRGDGYTF.

The chain links TRBV2 to TRBJ2-1, with D maybe TRBD1 (6 bases). The CDR3 extends over 14 amino acids. Trimming removed 7 bases from V and 5 bases from J, with 15 bases in between. Per the germline V gene, CDR1 is SNHLY and CDR2 is FYNNEI. The CDR3 DNA follows: TGTGCCAGCATCACAGGGTATGAGGACAATGAGCAGTTCTTC. The encoded protein is CASITGYEDNEQFF.

V is TRBV5-6 and J is TRBJ1-2; no definite D call. Deletions cut 2 bases from V and 5 bases from J, with 10 bases between. This CDR3 spans 13 amino acids. Germline assignment: CDR1 SGHDT and CDR2 YYEEEE. CDR3 sequence: CASSLPSDYGYTF. The CDR3 DNA follows: TGTGCCAGCAGCTTACCCAGCGATTATGGCTACACCTTC.

The chain employs TRBV29-1 and TRBJ1-1; D is unresolved. V was shortened by 6 bases and J by 2 bases, with 13 bases between the two germline ends. Germline V lookup: CDR1 SQVTM, CDR2 ANQGSEA. This CDR3 spans 13 amino acids. The CDR3 is CSVELSINTEAFF. In DNA, the CDR3 is TGCAGCGTCGAGCTATCAATAAACACTGAAGCTTTCTTT.

J is TRBJ2-3 and V is TRBV6-5; the match to TRBD1 covers 9 bases. The germline CDR1 and CDR2 sequences are MNHEY and SVGAGI. V was clipped by 7 bases and J by 3 bases; unmatched bases: 8. This CDR3 spans 15 amino acids. DNA of the CDR3: TGTGCCAGCACCCCACCGGGACAGGGAACAGATACGCAGTATTTT. Residues: CASTPPGQGTDTQYF.

The chain carries TRBV6-4 and TRBJ2-3; no definite D call. The CDR3 is 15 amino acids. Germline values: CDR1 MRHNA, CDR2 SNTAGT. The V and J ends lost 0 bases and 2 bases respectively, with 9 bases between them. The CDR3 loop is CASSDSVASTDTQYF. DNA for the CDR3: TGTGCCAGCAGTGACTCGGTAGCCTCCACAGATACGCAGTATTTT.

J is TRBJ1-1 and V is TRBV27; D is undetermined. CDR1 and CDR2 from the germline V gene are MNHEY and SMNVEV (reference sequence). With 9 bases removed from V and 0 bases from J, the gap between germline ends came to 11 bases. The CDR3 covers 13 residues. The CDR3 spells CASIGNMNTEAFF. CDR3 in DNA: TGTGCCAGTATCGGAAACATGAACACTGAAGCTTTCTTT.